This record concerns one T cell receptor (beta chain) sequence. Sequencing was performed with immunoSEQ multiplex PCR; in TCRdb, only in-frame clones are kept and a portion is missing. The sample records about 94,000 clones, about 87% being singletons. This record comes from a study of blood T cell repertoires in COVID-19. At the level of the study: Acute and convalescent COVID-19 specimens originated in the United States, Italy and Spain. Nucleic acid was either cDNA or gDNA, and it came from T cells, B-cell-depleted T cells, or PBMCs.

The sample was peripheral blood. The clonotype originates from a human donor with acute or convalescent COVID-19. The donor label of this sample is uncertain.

The DNA of the CDR3 is TGTGCCAGCAGCCGGGGACTTCCGAGTAACAATGAGCAGTTCTTC. This codes for CASSRGLPSNNEQFF. The chain joins TRBV14 to TRBJ2-1; the D gene is possibly TRBD2 (6 bases). CDR1 is SGHDN, CDR2 FVKESK, per germline. Trimming shortened V by 4 bases and J by 5 bases, and 15 bases separated the two germline ends. There are 15 residues in the CDR3.